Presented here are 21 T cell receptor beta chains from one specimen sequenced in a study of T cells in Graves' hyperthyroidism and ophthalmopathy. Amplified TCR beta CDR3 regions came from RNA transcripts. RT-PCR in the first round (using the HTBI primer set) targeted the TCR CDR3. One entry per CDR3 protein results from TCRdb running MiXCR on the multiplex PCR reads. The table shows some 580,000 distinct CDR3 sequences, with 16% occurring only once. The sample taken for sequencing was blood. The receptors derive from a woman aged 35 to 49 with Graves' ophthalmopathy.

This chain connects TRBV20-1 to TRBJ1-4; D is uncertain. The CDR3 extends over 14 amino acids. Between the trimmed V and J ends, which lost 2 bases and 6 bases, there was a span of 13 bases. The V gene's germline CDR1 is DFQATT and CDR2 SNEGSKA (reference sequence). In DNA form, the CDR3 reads TGCAGTGCTAGATCAGGCGGGTATTATGAAAAACTGTTTTTT. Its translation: CSARSGGYYEKLFF.

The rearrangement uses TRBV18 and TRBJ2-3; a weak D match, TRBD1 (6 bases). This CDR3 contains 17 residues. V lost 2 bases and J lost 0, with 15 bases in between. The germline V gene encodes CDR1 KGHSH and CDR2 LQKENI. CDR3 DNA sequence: TGTGCCAGCTCACCAAAACAGGGTGTCCTCAGCACAGATACGCAGTATTTT. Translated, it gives CASSPKQGVLSTDTQYF.

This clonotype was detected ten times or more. The CDR3 region has the DNA TGCAGTGCCCACCCGTCAGAACTAGCCAAAAACATTCAGTACTTC. This sequence encodes CSAHPSELAKNIQYF. V and J are TRBV20-1 and TRBJ2-4, with no clear D. The CDR3 totals 15 residues. Germline CDR1 reads DFQATT; CDR2 reads SNEGSKA (reference sequence). Trimming took off 6 bases at V and 0 bases at J, with 15 bases between the two ends.

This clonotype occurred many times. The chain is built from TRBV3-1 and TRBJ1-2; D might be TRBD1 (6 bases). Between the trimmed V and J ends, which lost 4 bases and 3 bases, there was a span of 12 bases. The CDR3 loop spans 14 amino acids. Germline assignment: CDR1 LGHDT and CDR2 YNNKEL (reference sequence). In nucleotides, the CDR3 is TGTGCCAGCAGCCCGAGGGGGGGCGACTATGGCTACACCTTC. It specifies CASSPRGGDYGYTF.

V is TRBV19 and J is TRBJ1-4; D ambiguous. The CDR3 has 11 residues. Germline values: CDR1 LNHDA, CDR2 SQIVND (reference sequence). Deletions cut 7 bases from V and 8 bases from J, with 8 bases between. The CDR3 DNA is TGTGCCAGTATGAGCCGGGAAAAACTGTTTTTT. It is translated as CASMSREKLFF.

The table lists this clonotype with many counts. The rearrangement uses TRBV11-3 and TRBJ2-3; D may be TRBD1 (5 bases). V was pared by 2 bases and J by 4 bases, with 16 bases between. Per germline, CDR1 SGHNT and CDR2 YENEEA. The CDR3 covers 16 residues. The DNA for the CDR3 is TGTGCCAGCAGCTTACAGGGCGGAGATGGGGCAGATACGCAGTATTTT. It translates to CASSLQGGDGADTQYF.

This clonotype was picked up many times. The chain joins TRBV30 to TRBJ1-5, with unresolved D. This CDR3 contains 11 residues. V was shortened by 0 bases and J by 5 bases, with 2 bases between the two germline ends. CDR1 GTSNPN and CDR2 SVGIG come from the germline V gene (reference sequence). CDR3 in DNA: TGTGCCTGGAGTGTATATCAGCCCCAGCATTTT. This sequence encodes CAWSVYQPQHF.

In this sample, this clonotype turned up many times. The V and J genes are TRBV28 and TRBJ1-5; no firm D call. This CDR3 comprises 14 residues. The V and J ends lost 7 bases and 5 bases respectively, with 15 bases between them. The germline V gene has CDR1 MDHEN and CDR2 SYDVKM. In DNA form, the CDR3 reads TGTGCCAGCACCGAGACTAGTCCCCATCAGCCCCAGCATTTT. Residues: CASTETSPHQPQHF.

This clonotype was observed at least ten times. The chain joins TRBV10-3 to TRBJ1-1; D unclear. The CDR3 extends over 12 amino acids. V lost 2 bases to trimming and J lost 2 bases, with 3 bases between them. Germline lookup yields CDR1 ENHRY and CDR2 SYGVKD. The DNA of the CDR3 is TGTGCCATCAGTGAGGGAAACACTGAAGCTTTCTTT. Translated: CAISEGNTEAFF.

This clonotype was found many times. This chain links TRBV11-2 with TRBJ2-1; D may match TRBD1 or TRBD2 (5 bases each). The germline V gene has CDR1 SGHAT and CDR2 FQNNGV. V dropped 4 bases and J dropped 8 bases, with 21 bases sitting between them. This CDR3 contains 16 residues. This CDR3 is CASSSLNRDREYEQFF. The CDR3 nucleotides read TGTGCCAGCAGCTCGTTAAACCGGGACCGCGAATATGAGCAGTTCTTC.

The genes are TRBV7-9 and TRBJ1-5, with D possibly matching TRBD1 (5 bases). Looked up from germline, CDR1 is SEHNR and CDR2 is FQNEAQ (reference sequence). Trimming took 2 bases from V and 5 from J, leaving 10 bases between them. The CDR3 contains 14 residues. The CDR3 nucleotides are TGTGCCAGCAGCTTATCCGGGGGATATCAGCCCCAGCATTTT. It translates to CASSLSGGYQPQHF.

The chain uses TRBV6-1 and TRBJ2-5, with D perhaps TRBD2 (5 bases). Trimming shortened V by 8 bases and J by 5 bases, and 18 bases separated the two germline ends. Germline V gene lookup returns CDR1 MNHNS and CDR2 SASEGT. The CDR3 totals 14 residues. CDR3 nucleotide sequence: TGTGCCAGCTCCCGGGGAGACACACGGGAGACCCAGTACTTC. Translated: CASSRGDTRETQYF.

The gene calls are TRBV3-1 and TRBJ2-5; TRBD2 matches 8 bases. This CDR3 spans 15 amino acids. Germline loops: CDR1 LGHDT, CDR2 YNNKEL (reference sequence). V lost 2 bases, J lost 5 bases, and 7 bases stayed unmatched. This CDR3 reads CASSQPAGGGETQYF. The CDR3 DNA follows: TGTGCCAGCAGCCAACCCGCGGGAGGAGGCGAGACCCAGTACTTC.

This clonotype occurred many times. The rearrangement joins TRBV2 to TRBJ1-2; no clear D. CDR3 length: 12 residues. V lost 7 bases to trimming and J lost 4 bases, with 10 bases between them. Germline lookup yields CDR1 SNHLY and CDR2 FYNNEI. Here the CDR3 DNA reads TGTGCCAGCACGCCCGCCCCCTATGGCTACACCTTC. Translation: CASTPAPYGYTF.

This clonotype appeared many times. The DNA for the CDR3 is TGCAGTGCCGACCGTAGGGAGCCTGGGGCTTTCTTT. It codes for CSADRREPGAFF. The chain uses TRBV20-1 and TRBJ1-1; D is unclear. V was trimmed by 6 bases and J by 11 bases, leaving 19 bases between them. Germline V gives CDR1 DFQATT, CDR2 SNEGSKA (reference sequence). CDR3 length: 12 amino acids.

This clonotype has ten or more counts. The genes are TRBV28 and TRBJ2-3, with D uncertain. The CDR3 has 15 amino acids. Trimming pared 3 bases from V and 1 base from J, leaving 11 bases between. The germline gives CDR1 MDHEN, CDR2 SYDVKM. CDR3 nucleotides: TGTGCCAGCAGTTTTGTGGGCGCGGGCACAGATACGCAGTATTTT. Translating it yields CASSFVGAGTDTQYF.

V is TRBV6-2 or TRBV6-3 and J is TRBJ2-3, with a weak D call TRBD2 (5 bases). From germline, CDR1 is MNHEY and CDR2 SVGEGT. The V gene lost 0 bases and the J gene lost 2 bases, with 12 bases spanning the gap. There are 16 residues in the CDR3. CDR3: CASSYSGLPHTDTQYF. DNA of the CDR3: TGTGCCAGCAGTTACTCTGGACTGCCTCACACAGATACGCAGTATTTT.

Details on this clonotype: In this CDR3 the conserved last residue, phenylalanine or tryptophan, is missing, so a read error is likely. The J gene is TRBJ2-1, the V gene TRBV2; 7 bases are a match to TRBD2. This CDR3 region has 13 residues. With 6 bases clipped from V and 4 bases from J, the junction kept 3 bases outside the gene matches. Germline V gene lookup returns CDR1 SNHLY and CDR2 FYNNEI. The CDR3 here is CASRKGLYNEQFV. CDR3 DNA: TGTGCCAGCAGGAAGGGACTATACAATGAGCAGTTCGTC.

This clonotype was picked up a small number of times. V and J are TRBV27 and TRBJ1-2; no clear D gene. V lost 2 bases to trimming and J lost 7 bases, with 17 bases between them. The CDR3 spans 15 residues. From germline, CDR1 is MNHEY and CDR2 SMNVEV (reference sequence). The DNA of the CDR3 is TGTGCCAGCAGTTTACGCTTGGAGGTTTTTGGTGGCTACACCTTC. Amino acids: CASSLRLEVFGGYTF.

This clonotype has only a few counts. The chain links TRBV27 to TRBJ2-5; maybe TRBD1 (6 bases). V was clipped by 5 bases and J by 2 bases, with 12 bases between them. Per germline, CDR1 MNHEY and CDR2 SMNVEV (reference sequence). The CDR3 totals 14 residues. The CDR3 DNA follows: TGTGCCAGCAGTACAGGGTATTCACAAGAGACCCAGTACTTC. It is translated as CASSTGYSQETQYF.

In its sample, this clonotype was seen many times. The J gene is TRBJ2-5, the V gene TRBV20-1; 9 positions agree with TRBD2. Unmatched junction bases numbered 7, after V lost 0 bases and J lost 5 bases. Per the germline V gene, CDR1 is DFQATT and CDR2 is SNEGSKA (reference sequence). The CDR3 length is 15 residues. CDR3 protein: CSARERGLALETQYF. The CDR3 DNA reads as TGCAGTGCTAGAGAAAGGGGACTAGCTTTGGAGACCCAGTACTTC.